Each of the 3 T cell receptor beta chains below was sequenced from the same sample in a study of T cells in pancreatic ductal adenocarcinoma. No neoadjuvant therapy was given to the selected pancreatic ductal adenocarcinoma patients before their surgery. Method: immunoSEQ multiplex PCR; TCRdb's copy keeps in-frame clones and lacks some. The sample lists 85,000 to 120,000 clones; more than 90% were seen once. The sample taken for sequencing was PBMCs. These receptors all come from a human donor with pancreatic ductal adenocarcinoma.

This chain uses TRBV5-1 with TRBJ2-2; 8 bases fit TRBD2. The CDR3 has 16 amino acids. Germline V gives CDR1 SGHRS, CDR2 YFSETQ. V shed 1 base, J shed 1 base, and the junction held 3 bases outside the gene matches. The CDR3 nucleotides read TGCGCCAGCAGCTTGCCTCTAGCGGGGAACACCGGGGAGCTGTTTTTT. It is translated as CASSLPLAGNTGELFF.

This rearrangement joins TRBV5-1 to TRBJ2-2, with D unclear. The germline V gene encodes CDR1 SGHRS and CDR2 YFSETQ. V gave up 4 bases and J gave up 3 bases, with 4 bases separating them. The CDR3 contains 12 residues. DNA of the CDR3: TGCGCCAGCAGCCAGGACACCGGGGAGCTGTTTTTT. Its protein is CASSQDTGELFF.

The rearrangement links TRBV4-3 to TRBJ2-1; maybe TRBD1 (6 bases). The CDR3 covers 16 residues. Trimming pared 4 bases from V and 2 bases from J, leaving 15 bases between. CDR1 and CDR2 (germline): LGHNA, YSLEER. In nucleotides, the CDR3 is TGCGCCAGCAGCCGAACAGGGCAGTCCGCCTACAATGAGCAGTTCTTC. Its translation is CASSRTGQSAYNEQFF.